The 28 T cell receptor beta chains in this list originate from one sample, sequenced in a study of graft-versus-host responses after intestinal transplantation. No antigen has been identified for these receptors. This table comes from immunoSEQ multiplex PCR, and its TCRdb copy is limited to in-frame clones, with some not included. Of around 84,000 clones listed, about four fifths were seen once; the top ten hold about 17%. The specimen comprised unstimulated CD8+ T cells sorted from spleen or lymph node cells, sampled before intestinal transplant. Receptors originate from a human donor who received an intestinal transplant.

This clone was seen a few times. The chain is built from TRBV28 and TRBJ1-1, with D hard to call. Germline-derived CDR1 and CDR2 are MDHEN and SYDVKM. V dropped 1 base and J dropped 1 base, with 4 bases sitting between them. This CDR3 is 13 amino acids long. The CDR3 DNA sequence: TGTGCCAGCAGTTTATACTGGAACACTGAAGCTTTCTTT. Translation gives CASSLYWNTEAFF.

Only a few counts were recorded for this clone. The V gene is TRBV6-1, the J gene TRBJ2-7; 7 nucleotides match TRBD1. The germline CDR1 and CDR2 sequences are MNHNS and SASEGT. V trimming: 6 bases; J trimming: 5 bases; junction bases outside the gene matches: 10. The CDR3 spans 14 residues. CDR3 sequence reads: CASRDSDRRDEQYF. The CDR3 DNA is TGTGCCAGCAGGGATTCGGACAGGCGCGACGAGCAGTACTTC.

The rearrangement uses TRBV5-1 and TRBJ2-3; D is unresolved. This CDR3 has 13 amino acids. The V gene's germline CDR1 is SGHRS and CDR2 YFSETQ. Between the trimmed V and J ends, which lost 6 bases and 0 bases, there was a span of 8 bases. The DNA for the CDR3 is TGCGCCAGCACCCCCGAGAGCACAGATACGCAGTATTTT. This gives the protein CASTPESTDTQYF.

The chain uses TRBV7-6 and TRBJ1-4; 11 positions agree with TRBD1. CDR1 is SGHVS and CDR2 is FNYEAQ in the germline V gene. V dropped 4 bases and J dropped 4; count of bases not matched to a gene: 2. The CDR3 has 15 residues. CDR3 in amino acids: CASSWDRGVNEKLFF. CDR3 DNA: TGTGCCAGCAGCTGGGACAGGGGGGTTAATGAAAAACTGTTTTTT.

This chain links TRBV5-6 with TRBJ2-1, with D perhaps TRBD1 (6 bases). The length of the CDR3 is 16 residues. V was pared by 0 bases and J by 4 bases, with 14 bases between. Germline assignment: CDR1 SGHDT and CDR2 YYEEEE. The CDR3 sequence: CASSLAAGQSYNEQFF. As DNA, the CDR3 is TGTGCCAGCAGCTTGGCCGCAGGACAGAGTTACAATGAGCAGTTCTTC.

This clone was detected a few times. V is TRBV6-5 and J is TRBJ2-1; D is uncertain. CDR1 and CDR2 (germline): MNHEY, SVGAGI. Trimming removed 2 bases from V and 8 bases from J, with 7 bases in between. CDR3 length: 12 residues. The DNA of the CDR3 is TGTGCCAGCAGTTACCCGGGCGATGAGCAGTTCTTC. Translated: CASSYPGDEQFF.

The chain links TRBV30 to TRBJ2-1, with D tentatively TRBD1 or TRBD2 (5 bases each). The germline V gene has CDR1 GTSNPN and CDR2 SVGIG (reference sequence). V dropped 8 bases and J dropped 3 bases, with 14 bases sitting between them. This CDR3 has 13 amino acids. CDR3 loop: CATRDDNYNEQFF. The DNA for the CDR3 is TGTGCCACCCGGGACGATAACTACAATGAGCAGTTCTTC.

This clone was seen only a few times. The chain couples TRBV28 to TRBJ2-1, with D unresolved. The germline gives CDR1 MDHEN, CDR2 SYDVKM. Between the trimmed V and J ends, which lost 6 bases and 8 bases, there was a span of 11 bases. The CDR3 totals 12 residues. The chain's CDR3 is CASRWAGDEQFF. DNA for the CDR3: TGTGCCAGCAGATGGGCTGGGGATGAGCAGTTCTTC. Combining the CDR3 with reference TRBV28 and TRBJ2-1 gives the whole variable domain DVKVTQSSRYLVKRTGEKVFLECVQDMDHENMFWYRQDPGLGLRLIYFSYDVKMKEKGDIPEGYSVSREKKERFSLILESASTNQTSMYLCASRWAGDEQFFGPGTRLTVL.

This chain joins TRBV27 and TRBJ2-7; tentatively, D is TRBD1 (6 bases). V lost 5 bases and J 7 bases, leaving 15 bases between the germline ends. The CDR3 is 13 residues long. The germline gives CDR1 MNHEY, CDR2 SMNVEV (reference sequence). In DNA, the CDR3 is TGTGCCAGCAGTGCTAACAGGGTAGGAGAGCAGTACTTC. This sequence encodes CASSANRVGEQYF.

The chain couples TRBV4-1 to TRBJ1-1; D ambiguous. Trimming removed 0 bases from V and 1 base from J, with 9 bases in between. The CDR3 has 15 residues. In germline, CDR1 is MGHRA, CDR2 YSYEKL. The CDR3: CASSQDLAGNTEAFF. CDR3 in DNA: TGCGCCAGCAGCCAAGATCTAGCTGGGAACACTGAAGCTTTCTTT.

The V and J genes are TRBV18 and TRBJ2-7, with 7 bases matching TRBD1. Germline V lookup: CDR1 KGHSH, CDR2 LQKENI. This CDR3 is built from 15 residues. The V gene end was trimmed by 1 base and the J gene end by 1 base; junction bases not matched to a gene: 4. In DNA, the CDR3 is TGTGCCAGCTCACCACAGGGGGCGATTTCCTACGAGCAGTACTTC. Its protein product is CASSPQGAISYEQYF.

On this clone itself: Other DNA sequences in the sample encode the same CDR3. The chain employs TRBV2 and TRBJ1-1; D gene ambiguous. Germline V CDR1 and CDR2: SNHLY, FYNNEI. The CDR3 covers 10 residues. The V and J ends lost 6 bases and 4 bases respectively, with 3 bases between them. In DNA, the CDR3 is TGTGCCAGCAGGGGCACTGAAGCTTTCTTT. It encodes CASRGTEAFF.

The chain couples TRBV10-3 to TRBJ1-1; D is uncertain. Germline V gives CDR1 ENHRY, CDR2 SYGVKD. V lost 7 bases and J lost 4, with 37 bases in between. This CDR3 is 21 amino acids long. The CDR3, as DNA: TGTGCCATCACCGAGCCTCAAGATCGGTTGCGGTCTAAAAGATTGGGCACTGAAGCTTTCTTT. It specifies CAITEPQDRLRSKRLGTEAFF.

V is TRBV9 and J is TRBJ2-2, with D uncertain. V was cut by 0 bases and J by 5 bases, with 5 bases left in between. CDR1 and CDR2 (germline): SGDLS, YYNGEE. CDR3 length: 13 residues. This CDR3 is CASSVVDTGELFF. In DNA form, the CDR3 reads TGTGCCAGCAGCGTAGTAGATACCGGGGAGCTGTTTTTT. Filled out from reference TRBV9 and TRBJ2-2, the complete variable domain reads DSGVTQTPKHLITATGQRVTLRCSPRSGDLSVYWYQQSLDQGLQFLIQYYNGEERAKGNILERFSAQQFPDLHSELNLSSLELGDSALYFCASSVVDTGELFFGEGSRLTVL.

The gene calls are TRBV11-2 and TRBJ2-7; the D gene is possibly TRBD1 (6 bases). Germline CDR1 and CDR2: SGHAT and FQNNGV. The germline V and J ends were trimmed by 0 bases and 4 bases, with 13 bases remaining between them. The CDR3 spans 15 residues. The DNA for the CDR3 is TGTGCCAGCAGCTTAGAAGCAGGGACAAGGTACGAGCAGTACTTC. This encodes CASSLEAGTRYEQYF.

The rearrangement links TRBV28 to TRBJ2-2, with 8 bases identical to TRBD1. V was clipped by 3 bases and J by 1 base; unmatched bases: 10. The CDR3 is 18 residues long. Germline-derived CDR1 and CDR2 are MDHEN and SYDVKM. CDR3 region: CASSFPSQGAMNTGELFF. CDR3 nucleotides: TGTGCCAGCAGTTTTCCATCCCAGGGGGCGATGAACACCGGGGAGCTGTTTTTT.

V usage is TRBV5-4 and J usage is TRBJ2-1; 8 positions agree with TRBD2. V trimming: 2 bases; J trimming: 0 bases; junction bases outside the gene matches: 1. CDR3 length: 15 residues. CDR1 SGHNT and CDR2 YYREEE come from the germline V gene (reference sequence). The CDR3 coding sequence is TGTGCCAGCAGCTTAGGACTAGCCTCCTACAATGAGCAGTTCTTC. Protein product: CASSLGLASYNEQFF. Complete variable domain (other parts from reference TRBV5-4 and TRBJ2-1): ETGVTQSPTHLIKTRGQQVTLRCSSQSGHNTVSWYQQALGQGPQFIFQYYREEENGRGNFPPRFSGLQFPNYSSELNVNALELDDSALYLCASSLGLASYNEQFFGPGTRLTVL.

CDR3: CASSVGQYNEKLFF. The CDR3 nucleotides are TGTGCCAGCAGCGTAGGACAGTATAATGAAAAACTGTTTTTT. This rearrangement joins TRBV9 to TRBJ1-4; D may be TRBD1 (5 bases). CDR1 and CDR2 from the germline V gene are SGDLS and YYNGEE. V gave up 0 bases and J gave up 4 bases, with 7 bases separating them. This CDR3 is built from 14 residues.

V and J are TRBV10-3 and TRBJ2-7, with D perhaps matching TRBD1 (5 bases). This CDR3 has 15 amino acids. With 0 bases removed from V and 1 base from J, the gap between germline ends came to 10 bases. CDR1 and CDR2 (germline): ENHRY, SYGVKD. CDR3 nucleotide sequence: TGTGCCATCAGTGAGTCAGGACAACGTTCCTACGAGCAGTACTTC. This encodes CAISESGQRSYEQYF.

The genes are TRBV13 and TRBJ1-2; the D gene is possibly TRBD1 (5 bases). Germline V gene sequence: CDR1 PRHDT, CDR2 FYEKMQ (reference sequence). Trimming left V 5 bases short and J 7 bases short, with 17 bases between. CDR3 length equals 14 residues. The CDR3 reads CASSVRGGAGGYTF. In nucleotides, the CDR3 is TGTGCCAGCAGCGTCCGGGGAGGGGCCGGTGGCTACACCTTC.

This chain joins TRBV23-1 and TRBJ2-7, with TRBD1 identical over 12 bases. TRBV23-1 qualifies as an ORF whose function is uncertain. The CDR3 is made up of 16 amino acids. V gave up 4 bases and J gave up 6 bases; unmatched junction bases: 10. The CDR3 DNA reads as TGCGCCAGCAGTCTCTCGTGGGACAGGGGGCTCTGCGAGCAGTACTTC. Protein sequence: CASSLSWDRGLCEQYF.

The genes are TRBV10-1 and TRBJ1-1; 9 nucleotides agree with TRBD1. The CDR3 loop spans 15 amino acids. The ends lost 2 bases at V and 1 base at J; junction bases unmatched: 2. Germline V gives CDR1 WNHNN, CDR2 SYGVQD (reference sequence). The chain's CDR3 is CASSEDRGANTEAFF. CDR3 sequence (DNA): TGCGCCAGCAGTGAGGACAGGGGGGCGAACACTGAAGCTTTCTTT.

The V and J genes are TRBV11-3 and TRBJ1-5; D gene unclear. Per the germline V gene, CDR1 is SGHNT and CDR2 is YENEEA. The CDR3 has 15 residues. The V end lost 3 bases, the J end lost 0 bases, and 9 bases lay between the germline ends. The CDR3 spells CASSFSENSNQPQHF. CDR3 nucleotides: TGTGCCAGCAGCTTTTCCGAAAATAGCAATCAGCCCCAGCATTTT.

This chain joins TRBV27 and TRBJ2-1, with 11 bases matching TRBD2. In germline, CDR1 is MNHEY, CDR2 SMNVEV (reference sequence). This CDR3 comprises 15 residues. Trimming at V came to 3 bases and at J to 8 bases, leaving 6 bases not matched to a gene. CDR3 sequence (DNA): TGTGCCAGCAGTTTCTCTCTAGCGGGAGGCCATGAGCAGTTCTTC. Translation gives CASSFSLAGGHEQFF.

V usage is TRBV7-2 and J usage is TRBJ1-2; possible D gene TRBD1, 6 bases. From germline, CDR1 is SGHTA and CDR2 FQGNSA. The CDR3 extends over 14 amino acids. Deletions cut 1 base from V and 4 bases from J, with 10 bases between. CDR3 DNA: TGTGCCAGCAGCTTAGAGGGGGGGCTCTATGGCTACACCTTC. Protein: CASSLEGGLYGYTF. The whole variable domain, filled in from reference TRBV7-2 and TRBJ1-2, reads GAGVSQSPSNKVTEKGKDVELRCDPISGHTALYWYRQSLGQGLEFLIYFQGNSAPDKSGLPSDRFSAERTGGSVSTLTIQRTQQEDSAVYLCASSLEGGLYGYTFGSGTRLTVV.

The gene calls are TRBV7-2 and TRBJ2-3; possibly TRBD2 for D (5 bases). Per germline, CDR1 SGHTA and CDR2 FQGNSA. Trimming pared 0 bases from V and 2 bases from J, leaving 15 bases between. This CDR3 has 17 residues. CDR3 residues: CASSLAEELPTTDTQYF. For the CDR3, the DNA is TGTGCCAGCAGCTTAGCGGAGGAACTCCCCACCACAGATACGCAGTATTTT. Full variable domain (outside the CDR3, taken from reference TRBV7-2 and TRBJ2-3): GAGVSQSPSNKVTEKGKDVELRCDPISGHTALYWYRQSLGQGLEFLIYFQGNSAPDKSGLPSDRFSAERTGGSVSTLTIQRTQQEDSAVYLCASSLAEELPTTDTQYFGPGTRLTVL.

This clone appeared a few times. Other nucleotide sequences from this sample produce the same CDR3. The chain uses TRBV6-5 and TRBJ2-7, with D unclear. Trimming removed 4 bases from V and 1 base from J, with 8 bases in between. Germline V CDR1 and CDR2: MNHEY, SVGAGI. This CDR3 has 13 amino acids. Written as DNA, the CDR3 is TGTGCCAGCAGTTGGGATTTATCCTACGAGCAGTACTTC. Translated, it gives CASSWDLSYEQYF.

The chain has TRBV2 and TRBJ1-2; D is ambiguous. Deletions cut 5 bases from V and 13 bases from J, with 23 bases between. There are 14 residues in the CDR3. CDR1 and CDR2 from the germline V gene are SNHLY and FYNNEI. The CDR3 region has the DNA TGTGCCAGCAGTACCCCGACGGGTAACTACGAGGGCACCTTC. Protein sequence: CASSTPTGNYEGTF.